The present entry profiles one TCR beta chain with its context. Only patients with CD8+CD57+ cell expansion on flow cytometry were chosen for sequencing. Patients had received no therapy at the time of blood sampling. The data were obtained in a study of CD8+CD57+ T cells in acquired aplastic anemia. Study-wide background: DNA recovered from sorted CD4+ and CD8+ cells had a mean of approximately 3 ug.

Genomic DNA provided the template from which TCR beta VDJ and CDR3 profiles were obtained. TCRdb redid the calling of the reads with MiXCR, one entry per CDR3 protein. The profile shows around 200,000 distinct CDR3 sequences, roughly 60% of them singletons. V was clipped by 4 bases and J by 0 bases, with 7 bases between them. Germline V gives CDR1 SGHTA, CDR2 FQGNSA. CDR3 length: 14 amino acids. This chain uses TRBV7-2 with TRBJ1-3; no reliable D call. Sequenced material: sorted CD4+, CD8+, or CD8+CD57+ T cells (not recorded which) from PBMCs. The sequence derives from a human donor with aplastic anemia. For the CDR3, the DNA is TGTGCCAGCAGCTCAGGAAACTCTGGAAACACCATATATTTT. Translation gives CASSSGNSGNTIYF.